This T cell receptor (beta chain) came from a study of glioma-infiltrating T cells. This clonotype was counted once. Germline lookup yields CDR1 SGHNT and CDR2 YYREEE (reference sequence). V lost 6 bases to trimming and J lost 10 bases; unmatched junction nucleotides: 8. The CDR3 has 14 amino acids. TCR alpha and beta CDR3 regions were amplified from RNA using iRepertoire nested multiplex PCR. TCRdb reprocessed the multiplex PCR reads via MiXCR and lists one record per CDR3 protein. This sample carries around 170,000 distinct CDR3 sequences, about 47% of them seen once, and the ten largest clones take 5.2%.

This receptor was taken from a human donor with low-grade glioma or glioblastoma, undergoing nonglioma brain surgery, or in good health (not recorded which). V gene TRBV5-4 combines with J gene TRBJ1-6; 9 positions agree with TRBD1. Specimen: glioma tissue, nonneoplastic brain tissue, or PBMCs (not recorded which). The CDR3 sequence: CASTRDRDNSPLHF. The CDR3 region has the DNA TGTGCCAGCACCCGGGACAGGGACAACTCACCCCTCCACTTT.